The clone carrying this TCR beta chain was counted ten times or more. This entry belongs to a study of blood T cell repertoires in COVID-19. About the research overall: T cells, B-cell-depleted T cells, or PBMCs provided the cDNA or gDNA that served as material.

V lost 6 bases and J 8 bases, leaving 13 bases between the germline ends. The germline gives CDR1 MNHEY, CDR2 SMNVEV (reference sequence). The CDR3 covers 12 residues. The protocol was immunoSEQ multiplex PCR, while the TCRdb copy is restricted to in-frame clones and leaves out a portion. The sample contains approximately 75,000 clones, about 70% of which appear only once. This TCR came from a woman at least 80 years old with active or convalescent COVID-19. The chain combines TRBV27 with TRBJ1-2; D may be TRBD1 (6 bases). Sequencing was carried out using peripheral blood. CDR3 amino acids: CASSLGGMGYTF. In DNA, the CDR3 is TGTGCCAGCAGCTTAGGGGGGATGGGCTACACCTTC.